The entry below describes one TCR beta chain. Its antigen is not known. Sequencing was performed with immunoSEQ multiplex PCR; in TCRdb, only in-frame clones are kept and a portion is missing. The sample lists about 120,000 clones, around 92% seen once, with 7.9% in the top ten. The CDR3 consists of 15 residues. Trimming removed 5 bases from V and 0 bases from J, with 14 bases in between. Germline V gene lookup returns CDR1 SGHNT and CDR2 YENEEA. The entry originates in a study of T cell responses to AZD1222 COVID-19 vaccine. Whole-study results and caveats: The study found Spike-specific TCR breadth and depth rose after two AZD1222 doses. Donor demographics were predominantly white British with a female majority; clonal diversity may be underestimated. Across the whole spike, CD4 TCRs peaked at regions 160-218 and 743-854. Baseline testing showed seropositivity in only six or seven AZD1222 recipients.

The starting material was peripheral blood, obtained 28 days after the second AZD1222 dose. The sequence derives from an adult who received the AZD1222 COVID-19 vaccine. This rearrangement joins TRBV11-3 to TRBJ2-7, with D maybe TRBD2 (7 bases). The CDR3 loop is CASSPGGGLSYEQYF. Written as DNA, the CDR3 is TGTGCCAGCAGCCCGGGGGGCGGACTCTCCTACGAGCAGTACTTC.